The sequence of this TCR beta chain was determined in a study of blood T cell repertoires in COVID-19. Some clones are missing from TCRdb's copy, which holds only in-frame ones; the method was immunoSEQ multiplex PCR. The sample holds some 270,000 clones, 86% seen once. The CDR3 has 13 residues. V gave up 5 bases and J gave up 2 bases, with 9 bases separating them. Germline V lookup: CDR1 SGHDN, CDR2 FVKESK. The sample consisted of peripheral blood. The chain uses TRBV14 and TRBJ2-5, with D possibly matching TRBD2 (5 bases). This clonotype originated in a middle-aged man with active or convalescent COVID-19. The CDR3 coding sequence is TGTGCCAGCAGCGTACTAGTTCAAGAGACCCAGTACTTC. Its protein is CASSVLVQETQYF.